The 21 T cell receptor beta chains in this list originate from one sample, sequenced in a study of cytomegalovirus exposure and HLA in healthy donors. The PCR used 60 Vbeta and 13 Jbeta primers. Sequencing was performed with immunoSEQ multiplex PCR; in TCRdb, only in-frame clones are kept and a portion is missing. The sample lists 150,000 to 200,000 clones; 82% were seen once. The source material was PBMCs. Receptor source: a man between 35 and 55 years old in good health and CMV-seronegative.

The chain joins TRBV11-2 to TRBJ2-3, with D possibly matching TRBD1 (5 bases). This CDR3 is built from 14 residues. Trimming took 2 bases from V and 4 from J, leaving 10 bases between them. Germline CDR1 and CDR2: SGHAT and FQNNGV. The CDR3 sequence: CASSLLQGSDTQYF. The CDR3, as DNA: TGTGCCAGCAGCTTACTCCAGGGTTCAGATACGCAGTATTTT.

The genes are TRBV19 and TRBJ2-7; 7 bases agree with TRBD1. Germline CDR1 reads LNHDA; CDR2 reads SQIVND (reference sequence). The CDR3 has 14 amino acids. V lost 9 bases to trimming and J lost 2 bases; unmatched junction nucleotides: 10. DNA for the CDR3: TGTGCCAGCGCCGCACAGGGGTCAACCTACGAGCAGTACTTC. Its protein product is CASAAQGSTYEQYF.

This sequence joins TRBV29-1 and TRBJ2-7; 10 bases fit TRBD2. Germline assignment: CDR1 SQVTM and CDR2 ANQGSEA. Trimming at V came to 7 bases and at J to 0 bases, leaving 6 bases not matched to a gene. The CDR3 extends over 14 amino acids. In nucleotides, the CDR3 is TGCAGCGCCAACACTAGCGGGGACTCCTACGAGCAGTACTTC. It encodes CSANTSGDSYEQYF.

V gene TRBV30 combines with J gene TRBJ2-2, with 9 bases fitting TRBD1. Germline CDR1 and CDR2: GTSNPN and SVGIG (reference sequence). V lost 4 bases to trimming and J lost 7 bases; unmatched junction nucleotides: 10. The CDR3 covers 15 residues. This CDR3 is CAWKIGTGISGELFF. CDR3 nucleotides: TGTGCCTGGAAAATCGGGACAGGGATAAGCGGGGAGCTGTTTTTT.

V usage is TRBV11-2 and J usage is TRBJ2-7; 8 bases line up with TRBD1. The germline V gene encodes CDR1 SGHAT and CDR2 FQNNGV. Unmatched junction bases numbered 4, after V lost 1 base and J lost 2 bases. The length of the CDR3 is 15 residues. CDR3: CASSLGGTGPYEQYF. CDR3 coding DNA: TGTGCCAGCAGCTTAGGAGGGACAGGTCCCTACGAGCAGTACTTC.

V is TRBV27 and J is TRBJ1-5, with 10 bases identical to TRBD1. Per germline, CDR1 MNHEY and CDR2 SMNVEV (reference sequence). There are 16 residues in the CDR3. The trim removed 5 bases at V and 4 bases at J, leaving 8 bases unmatched. The CDR3 loop reads CASSDIGTGDNQPQHF. In DNA form, the CDR3 reads TGTGCCAGCAGTGATATTGGGACAGGGGATAATCAGCCCCAGCATTTT.

The genes are TRBV11-2 and TRBJ2-5, with 9 bases matching TRBD1. With V trimmed by 2 bases and J by 5 bases, 6 bases remained unmatched. The V gene's germline CDR1 is SGHAT and CDR2 FQNNGV. CDR3 length: 15 residues. In DNA form, the CDR3 reads TGTGCCAGCAGCTTAACAGGGGGCGACGGGGAGACCCAGTACTTC. Protein: CASSLTGGDGETQYF. Complete variable domain (other parts from reference TRBV11-2 and TRBJ2-5): EAGVAQSPRYKIIEKRQSVAFWCNPISGHATLYWYQQILGQGPKLLIQFQNNGVVDDSQLPKDRFSAERLKGVDSTLKIQPAKLEDSAVYLCASSLTGGDGETQYFGPGTRLLVL.

This clone was counted a few times. The chain joins TRBV2 to TRBJ2-1; D gene uncertain. Germline-derived CDR1 and CDR2 are SNHLY and FYNNEI. V dropped 6 bases and J dropped 1 base, with 13 bases sitting between them. The CDR3 length is 15 residues. In DNA, the CDR3 is TGTGCCAGCAGGGATGGGCCGTATTCCTACAATGAGCAGTTCTTC. Amino acids: CASRDGPYSYNEQFF.

The chain combines TRBV13 with TRBJ2-7, with TRBD1 matching 10 bases. This CDR3 comprises 16 residues. V trimming: 4 bases; J trimming: 3 bases; junction bases outside the gene matches: 9. The germline CDR1 and CDR2 sequences are PRHDT and FYEKMQ (reference sequence). CDR3 sequence reads: CASSSSGTGVHYEQYF. The DNA for the CDR3 is TGTGCCAGCAGCTCCTCCGGGACAGGGGTTCACTACGAGCAGTACTTC. Based on the CDR3 plus reference TRBV13 and TRBJ2-7, the full variable domain is AAGVIQSPRHLIKEKRETATLKCYPIPRHDTVYWYQQGPGQDPQFLISFYEKMQSDKGSIPDRFSAQQFSDYHSELNMSSLELGDSALYFCASSSSGTGVHYEQYFGPGTRLTVT.

The chain uses TRBV28 and TRBJ2-1, with D unclear. Trimming shortened V by 5 bases and J by 8 bases, and 10 bases separated the two germline ends. The CDR3 sequence is 12 residues long. Germline-derived CDR1 and CDR2 are MDHEN and SYDVKM. The chain's CDR3 is CASSRSSDEQFF. CDR3 in DNA: TGTGCCAGCAGTCGGTCATCCGATGAGCAGTTCTTC.

This clone was observed a handful of times. The gene calls are TRBV4-1 and TRBJ1-2, with D possibly being TRBD1 (6 bases). Germline V lookup: CDR1 MGHRA, CDR2 YSYEKL. Between the trimmed V and J ends, which lost 1 base and 4 bases, there was a span of 10 bases. The length of the CDR3 is 14 residues. The CDR3 loop reads CASSQAGTPYGYTF. In DNA, the CDR3 is TGCGCCAGCAGCCAAGCAGGGACACCCTATGGCTACACCTTC.

This clone appeared a few times. The chain has TRBV9 and TRBJ1-4; possibly TRBD1 for D (6 bases). The V end was cut by 0 bases, the J end by 6 bases, with 12 bases between. The CDR3 is made up of 15 amino acids. The germline V gene has CDR1 SGDLS and CDR2 YYNGEE. CDR3 residues: CASSVEGRQDEKLFF. CDR3 sequence (DNA): TGTGCCAGCAGCGTAGAGGGCAGACAGGATGAAAAACTGTTTTTT. The variable domain in full, completed from reference TRBV9 and TRBJ1-4, reads DSGVTQTPKHLITATGQRVTLRCSPRSGDLSVYWYQQSLDQGLQFLIQYYNGEERAKGNILERFSAQQFPDLHSELNLSSLELGDSALYFCASSVEGRQDEKLFFGSGTQLSVL.

J is TRBJ1-5 and V is TRBV28; D perhaps matches TRBD1 (5 bases). The V gene's germline CDR1 is MDHEN and CDR2 SYDVKM. V was shortened by 8 bases and J by 1 base, with 21 bases between the two germline ends. The length of the CDR3 is 17 residues. The CDR3 sequence: CASSITARGGSNQPQHF. CDR3 coding DNA: TGTGCCAGCTCTATAACCGCCCGGGGGGGGAGCAATCAGCCCCAGCATTTT.

The V and J genes are TRBV19 and TRBJ1-5; 8 nucleotides align to TRBD1. With 4 bases clipped from V and 4 bases from J, the junction kept 6 bases outside the gene matches. The CDR3 runs 15 residues. The germline V gene has CDR1 LNHDA and CDR2 SQIVND (reference sequence). CDR3 nucleotides: TGTGCCAGTAGTACCATGGGACAGGCAAATCAGCCCCAGCATTTT. It codes for CASSTMGQANQPQHF.

The chain carries TRBV6-6 and TRBJ2-2, with TRBD1 matching 7 bases. Germline lookup yields CDR1 MNHNY and CDR2 SVGAGI (reference sequence). The CDR3 is made up of 15 amino acids. The CDR3 DNA follows: TGTACCTCCCAGTCCCGGGACAGCTACACCGGGGAGCTGTTTTTT. Protein: CTSQSRDSYTGELFF.

In this sample, this clone turned up once. The rearrangement uses TRBV11-1 and TRBJ2-7; D is perhaps TRBD1 (6 bases). The V gene's germline CDR1 is SGHAT and CDR2 FQDESV (reference sequence). The V end lost 1 base, the J end lost 9 bases, and 19 bases lay between the germline ends. The CDR3 contains 15 residues. In DNA, the CDR3 is TGTGCCAGCAGCTTAGGTAACAGGGCCCCCGGACGGCAGTACTTC. Its translation is CASSLGNRAPGRQYF.

The V call is TRBV19, the J call TRBJ2-7, with a possible D match to TRBD2 (6 bases). V dropped 3 bases and J dropped 0 bases, with 9 bases sitting between them. Per the germline V gene, CDR1 is LNHDA and CDR2 is SQIVND (reference sequence). This CDR3 spans 14 amino acids. CDR3 protein: CASSIGGSSYEQYF. DNA of the CDR3: TGTGCCAGTAGTATCGGGGGAAGCTCCTACGAGCAGTACTTC.

This chain joins TRBV7-8 and TRBJ2-6; 7 bases agree with TRBD2. V lost 8 bases and J lost 4; bases outside the gene matches: 8. The CDR3 has 15 amino acids. Germline loops: CDR1 SGHVS, CDR2 FQNEAQ. CDR3 loop: CASERRGVGANVLTF. CDR3 nucleotide sequence: TGTGCCAGCGAAAGACGGGGGGTGGGGGCCAACGTCCTGACTTTC.

CDR3 sequence (DNA): TGTGCCATCAGTGCAGTTACGTTCACAGATACGCAGTATTTT. This translates into CAISAVTFTDTQYF. The chain recombines TRBV10-3 with TRBJ2-3, with unresolved D. This CDR3 region has 14 residues. Germline CDR1 and CDR2: ENHRY and SYGVKD. The V and J ends lost 4 bases and 2 bases respectively, with 10 bases between them.

The V gene is TRBV5-6, the J gene TRBJ2-3, with TRBD2 matching 7 bases. This CDR3 is 17 amino acids long. The V gene end was trimmed by 3 bases and the J gene end by 0 bases; junction bases not matched to a gene: 10. Germline V gives CDR1 SGHDT, CDR2 YYEEEE. The CDR3 spells CASSSQPGLPSTDTQYF. CDR3 nucleotide sequence: TGTGCCAGCAGCTCACAACCGGGACTACCGAGCACAGATACGCAGTATTTT. The variable domain in full, completed from reference TRBV5-6 and TRBJ2-3, reads DAGVTQSPTHLIKTRGQQVTLRCSPKSGHDTVSWYQQALGQGPQFIFQYYEEEERQRGNFPDRFSGHQFPNYSSELNVNALLLGDSALYLCASSSQPGLPSTDTQYFGPGTRLTVL.

The chain combines TRBV4-2 with TRBJ2-1, with TRBD2 matching over 7 bases. The CDR3 extends over 16 amino acids. V lost 0 bases to trimming and J lost 5 bases; unmatched junction nucleotides: 7. Looked up from germline, CDR1 is LGHNA and CDR2 is YNFKEQ. CDR3 residues: CASSQDFVAGHNEQFF. CDR3 sequence (DNA): TGTGCCAGCAGCCAAGATTTCGTAGCGGGTCACAATGAGCAGTTCTTC.